This T cell receptor beta chain is from a study of CDR3 diversity in severe acne (dated by TCRdb to about 2019). The library was obtained by PCR. These reads were obtained on an Illumina HiSeq 2000. TCRdb reworked the public reads: Q25 trimming with fastp, MiXCR clone assembly, productive beta chains retained. Each entry is one CDR3 protein sequence, shown with its most common DNA and genes. Within this sample are about 85,000 distinct CDR3 sequences, with roughly half of them counted one time only. Around 10% of the sample lies in the top ten. This clonotype was counted only a few times. Its specific antigen is unknown. No much larger clonotype is one base removed from it; base qualities were not supplied. The junction carries 12 bases between V and J, which are trimmed by 4 bases and 5 bases respectively. Counted from cysteine to phenylalanine, this CDR3 has 13 amino acids. The only DNA kept is the CDR3, 39 bases in frame from the first base. The germline V gene (reference sequence) gives CDR1 as SEHNR and CDR2 as FQNEAQ.

The receptor was derived from a male donor in good health, serving as a control. The chain employs TRBV7-9 and TRBJ2-7; the D gene is possibly TRBD1, with 6 bases matching. Material: blood. This receptor carries the CDR3 CASSSGKGDEQYF. The nucleotides are TGTGCCAGCAGCTCCGGAAAGGGGGACGAGCAGTACTTC.